These 25 T cell receptor beta chains originate from one sample sequenced in a study of T cell responses to AZD1222 COVID-19 vaccine. Assay: immunoSEQ multiplex PCR; the TCRdb copy retains only in-frame clones and omits some. This sample has about 100,000 clones, with roughly 84% found just once. The sequencing here drew on peripheral blood, taken on day 0 of AZD1222 vaccination. The source of these receptors is an adult in good health.

The J gene is TRBJ1-2, the V gene TRBV2, with TRBD1 identical over 9 bases. CDR3 length: 15 residues. Germline V gene lookup returns CDR1 SNHLY and CDR2 FYNNEI. Trimming cost V 5 bases and J 8 bases; bases outside gene matches: 12. This CDR3 reads CASSLLGQGRRGYTF. CDR3 in DNA: TGTGCCAGCAGTCTCCTCGGACAGGGGCGGCGGGGCTACACCTTC.

The chain recombines TRBV18 with TRBJ2-7; 8 bases match TRBD1. The germline V gene encodes CDR1 KGHSH and CDR2 LQKENI. This CDR3 is 15 amino acids long. Trimming at V came to 5 bases and at J to 2 bases, leaving 8 bases not matched to a gene. CDR3 bases: TGTGCCAGCTCATTAGGCGGGACAGGCACCTACGAGCAGTACTTC. Residues: CASSLGGTGTYEQYF.

This chain connects TRBV11-2 to TRBJ2-3, with 8 bases that match TRBD2. The germline gives CDR1 SGHAT, CDR2 FQNNGV. V gave up 0 bases and J gave up 4 bases; unmatched junction bases: 6. This CDR3 is built from 16 residues. CDR3: CASSLDGGRRADTQYF. Written as DNA, the CDR3 is TGTGCCAGCAGCTTAGACGGCGGGAGGCGTGCAGATACGCAGTATTTT.

The CDR3, as DNA: TGTGCCACCAGTGATCTTCTGACAGGGGAGGAGACCCAGTACTTC. Encoded protein: CATSDLLTGEETQYF. The chain joins TRBV24-1 to TRBJ2-5; 8 nucleotides line up with TRBD1. Germline CDR1 and CDR2: KGHDR and SFDVKD. CDR3 length equals 15 residues. Trimming cost V 3 bases and J 5 bases; bases outside gene matches: 7.

The chain joins TRBV2 to TRBJ1-2; no clear D. V lost 2 bases, J lost 8 bases, and 18 bases lay in between. Germline CDR1 and CDR2: SNHLY and FYNNEI. The CDR3 spans 15 residues. DNA of the CDR3: TGTGCCAGCAGTGAATACACAGAGCAGCTGGGAGGCTACACCTTC. This translates into CASSEYTEQLGGYTF. Full variable domain (rest looked up from reference TRBV2 and TRBJ1-2): EPEVTQTPSHQVTQMGQEVILRCVPISNHLYFYWYRQILGQKVEFLVSFYNNEISEKSEIFDDQFSVERPDGSNFTLKIRSTKLEDSAMYFCASSEYTEQLGGYTFGSGTRLTVV.

The chain links TRBV6-2 or TRBV6-3 to TRBJ1-2; 7 nucleotides agree with TRBD1. There are 14 residues in the CDR3. The V gene's germline CDR1 is MNHEY and CDR2 SVGEGT. Germline trimming cut 6 bases from V and 4 bases from J; bases unmatched to any gene: 8. The CDR3 sequence: CASSWDSNSYGYTF. The CDR3 nucleotides are TGTGCCAGCAGCTGGGACAGTAACTCCTATGGCTACACCTTC.

The genes are TRBV3-1 (or the pseudogene TRBV3-2) and TRBJ2-2; maybe TRBD1 (6 bases). This CDR3 comprises 15 residues. The V end lost 2 bases, the J end lost 4 bases, and 11 bases lay between the germline ends. Per germline, CDR1 LGHDT and CDR2 YNNKEL (reference sequence). DNA for the CDR3: TGTGCCAGCAGCCAACAGACAGGAGGCACCGGGGAGCTGTTTTTT. This translates into CASSQQTGGTGELFF.

The chain recombines TRBV13 with TRBJ2-3; D is undetermined. In germline, CDR1 is PRHDT, CDR2 FYEKMQ (reference sequence). Trimming pared 4 bases from V and 3 bases from J, leaving 17 bases between. The CDR3 is made up of 16 amino acids. CDR3 sequence: CASSSPTLVGTDTQYF. CDR3 bases: TGTGCCAGCAGCTCCCCCACCCTAGTGGGAACAGATACGCAGTATTTT.

This chain joins TRBV5-6 and TRBJ1-4, with TRBD1 matching over 10 bases. Germline trimming cut 4 bases from V and 6 bases from J; bases unmatched to any gene: 9. CDR1 and CDR2 from the germline V gene are SGHDT and YYEEEE. The CDR3 loop spans 16 amino acids. CDR3 amino acids: CASSPRSGTGDEKLFF. CDR3 DNA: TGTGCCAGCAGCCCGCGGTCCGGGACAGGGGATGAAAAACTGTTTTTT. Drawing the rest from reference TRBV5-6 and TRBJ1-4, the complete variable domain is DAGVTQSPTHLIKTRGQQVTLRCSPKSGHDTVSWYQQALGQGPQFIFQYYEEEERQRGNFPDRFSGHQFPNYSSELNVNALLLGDSALYLCASSPRSGTGDEKLFFGSGTQLSVL.

V usage is TRBV19 and J usage is TRBJ2-3; TRBD2 agrees at 13 bases. Germline assignment: CDR1 LNHDA and CDR2 SQIVND (reference sequence). The V gene end was trimmed by 1 base and the J gene end by 6 bases; junction bases not matched to a gene: 4. The CDR3 has 16 residues. The CDR3 protein is CASSIGLAGGVDTQYF. CDR3 bases: TGTGCCAGTAGTATAGGACTAGCGGGAGGTGTGGATACGCAGTATTTT.

The chain is built from TRBV2 and TRBJ1-1; TRBD1 agrees at 7 bases. V lost 6 bases, J lost 1 base, and 2 bases stayed unmatched. Germline V CDR1 and CDR2: SNHLY, FYNNEI. This CDR3 has 13 residues. CDR3 DNA sequence: TGTGCCAGCAGAGGGACAGCGAACACTGAAGCTTTCTTT. Translated, it gives CASRGTANTEAFF.

The sample holds one count of this clone. The genes are TRBV3-1 (or the pseudogene TRBV3-2) and TRBJ2-3; weak D call: TRBD2 (6 bases). The CDR3 extends over 17 amino acids. Trimming removed 2 bases at V and 6 bases at J, with 21 bases between. CDR1 is LGHDT, CDR2 YNNKEL, per germline (reference sequence). The CDR3 coding sequence is TGTGCCAGCAGCCAAAGTTGGGGGGAGGCGTTTGGTGATACGCAGTATTTT. This sequence encodes CASSQSWGEAFGDTQYF.

The chain employs TRBV11-3 and TRBJ2-1, with a tentative D call TRBD2 (6 bases). The CDR3 covers 15 residues. The germline V and J ends were trimmed by 1 base and 9 bases, with 16 bases remaining between them. The germline CDR1 and CDR2 sequences are SGHNT and YENEEA. The CDR3 DNA follows: TGTGCCAGCAGCTTAGCTGGAGCGGGTATTGGTGAGCAGTTCTTC. Translation: CASSLAGAGIGEQFF.

The chain uses TRBV6-2 or TRBV6-3 and TRBJ1-5; D possibly corresponds to TRBD1 (6 bases). This CDR3 comprises 17 residues. V was pared by 6 bases and J by 3 bases, with 21 bases between. Germline V gene data show CDR1 as MNHEY and CDR2 as SVGEGT. The CDR3 nucleotides are TGTGCCAGCAGCCAGGGTTCGGGACACAACTACAATCAGCCCCAGCATTTT. Protein: CASSQGSGHNYNQPQHF.

J is TRBJ2-5 and V is TRBV21-1; the table's D gene call, TRBD2, was not cross checked with the DNA. TRBV21-1 is tagged as a pseudogene. This CDR3 is built from 20 residues. CDR3 DNA: TGTGCCAGCAGCAAATGTACCGGGACTAGCGGGAGAGCGGCCCAAGAGACCCAGTACTTC. Protein sequence: CASSKCTGTSGRAAQETQYF.

This chain uses TRBV6-5 with TRBJ1-2; TRBD1 matches 8 bases. The CDR3 runs to 12 residues. Trimming took 2 bases from V and 7 from J; bases not matched to a gene: 0. Germline CDR1 is MNHEY and CDR2 is SVGAGI. The CDR3 here is CASSYTGGGYTF. As DNA, the CDR3 is TGTGCCAGCAGTTACACAGGGGGTGGCTACACCTTC.

The V call is TRBV4-1, the J call TRBJ1-3; 9 nucleotides match TRBD1. The CDR3 contains 18 residues. Germline assignment: CDR1 MGHRA and CDR2 YSYEKL. V trimming: 0 bases; J trimming: 1 base; junction bases outside the gene matches: 7. CDR3 sequence reads: CASSQENRGLRSGNTIYF. CDR3 nucleotides: TGCGCCAGCAGCCAAGAAAACAGGGGGCTAAGGTCTGGAAACACCATATATTTT.

The genes are TRBV4-2 and TRBJ2-4; TRBD2 aligns across 14 bases. Trimming took 4 bases from V and 8 from J; bases not matched to a gene: 7. Germline CDR1 is LGHNA and CDR2 is YNFKEQ. This CDR3 is built from 16 residues. Here the CDR3 reads CASSLGTSGGIDIQYF. CDR3 in DNA: TGTGCCAGCAGCCTCGGGACTAGCGGGGGTATAGACATTCAGTACTTC.

The count of this clone is one. V is TRBV20-1 and J is TRBJ1-5, with D perhaps matching TRBD1 (6 bases). Germline lookup yields CDR1 DFQATT and CDR2 SNEGSKA (reference sequence). Trimming cost V 4 bases and J 13 bases, with 14 bases left between them. The CDR3 consists of 11 residues. CDR3 nucleotides: TGCAGTGCTACCGGGACACCGGCTCAGCATTTT. Its translation is CSATGTPAQHF.

V is TRBV5-1 and J is TRBJ2-1; 9 nucleotides agree with TRBD2. J gave up 0 bases and V 4 bases, and 5 bases lay outside the gene matches. There are 16 residues in the CDR3. CDR1 and CDR2 (germline): SGHRS, YFSETQ. DNA for the CDR3: TGCGCCAGCAGCCCCGGGACTAGCTACTCCTACAATGAGCAGTTCTTC. Its protein product is CASSPGTSYSYNEQFF.

This clone showed up just a few times. The chain uses TRBV11-3 and TRBJ1-1; D may be TRBD1 (5 bases). The V and J ends lost 2 bases and 0 bases respectively, with 19 bases between them. The CDR3 runs to 18 residues. Germline-derived CDR1 and CDR2 are SGHNT and YENEEA. CDR3 DNA sequence: TGTGCCAGCAGCTTAAGAGAGACAGCCCAGACCGTGAACACTGAAGCTTTCTTT. This translates into CASSLRETAQTVNTEAFF.

In this sample, this clone turned up a few times. The rearrangement uses TRBV12-3 or TRBV12-4 and TRBJ1-3, with D unresolved. CDR3 size: 12 residues. Trimming left V 6 bases short and J 4 bases short, with 7 bases between. CDR3 bases: TGTGCCAGCAGACCTACAGGAAACACCATATATTTT. Protein product: CASRPTGNTIYF.

The chain uses TRBV7-9 and TRBJ2-7; D is tentatively TRBD1 or TRBD2 (5 bases each). This CDR3 comprises 13 residues. Germline V gene data show CDR1 as SEHNR and CDR2 as FQNEAQ (reference sequence). The germline V and J ends were trimmed by 3 bases and 3 bases, with 9 bases remaining between them. CDR3 nucleotides: TGTGCCAGCAGCTTCGGGACCTACTACGAGCAGTACGTC. Its protein is CASSFGTYYEQYV.

The chain is built from TRBV27 and TRBJ1-2; no clear D gene. CDR3 length: 16 residues. Germline lookup yields CDR1 MNHEY and CDR2 SMNVEV (reference sequence). V was pared by 0 bases and J by 10 bases, with 21 bases between. The DNA for the CDR3 is TGTGCCAGCAGTTTATCAGGGTCCTCCGGGGTTGGTGACTACACCTTC. It yields the protein CASSLSGSSGVGDYTF.

This clone was observed a single time. The gene calls are TRBV6-5 and TRBJ2-7; 14 bases are shared with TRBD2. Germline assignment: CDR1 MNHEY and CDR2 SVGAGI. The CDR3 has 14 amino acids. J gave up 6 bases and V 8 bases, and 6 bases lay outside the gene matches. CDR3 bases: TGTGCCAGCCGCGGGACTAGCGGGAGAGGCGAGCAGTACTTC. Its protein product is CASRGTSGRGEQYF.